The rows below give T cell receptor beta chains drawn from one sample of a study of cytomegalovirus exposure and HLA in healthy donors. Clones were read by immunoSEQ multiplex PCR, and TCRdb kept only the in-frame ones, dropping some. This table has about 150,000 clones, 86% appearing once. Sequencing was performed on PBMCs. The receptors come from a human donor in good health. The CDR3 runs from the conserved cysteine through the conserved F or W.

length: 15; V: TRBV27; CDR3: CASSLMGTSPYEQYF
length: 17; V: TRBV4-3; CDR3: CASSQALAGGNTGELFF
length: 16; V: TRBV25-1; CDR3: CASSNLGGSGTDTQYF
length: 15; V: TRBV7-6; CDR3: CASSLEGDRGYEQYF
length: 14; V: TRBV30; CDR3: CAWQQGGAWDTQYF
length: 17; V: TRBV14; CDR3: CASSQRYGLGGHTEAFF
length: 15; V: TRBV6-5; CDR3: CASSQSTGPNTEAFF
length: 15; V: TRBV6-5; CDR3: CASSLQGANTGELFF
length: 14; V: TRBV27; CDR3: CASSPGQGNQPQHF
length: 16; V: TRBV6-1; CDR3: CASSERSGGSGNTIYF
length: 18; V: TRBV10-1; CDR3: CASSLFPFSGGALNEQFF
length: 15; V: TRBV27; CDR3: CASSLWTANTGELFF
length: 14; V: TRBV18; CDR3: CASSPPGQNTEAFF
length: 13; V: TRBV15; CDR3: CATSRTILAEQYF
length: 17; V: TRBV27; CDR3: CASSSLTRTGVEHGYTF
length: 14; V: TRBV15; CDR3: CATSIAGEIYGYTF
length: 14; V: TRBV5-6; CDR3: CASSWGGGNQPQHF
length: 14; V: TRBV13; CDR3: CASSYSAGNTEAFF
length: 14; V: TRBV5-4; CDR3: CASSLQGHDTEAFF
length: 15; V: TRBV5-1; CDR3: CASSQTSGAYNEQFF
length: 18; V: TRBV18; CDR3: CASSPLLEGARGNYGYTF
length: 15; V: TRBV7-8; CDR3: CASSLRQGPSETQYF
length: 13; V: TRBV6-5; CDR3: CATRTGDRAGYTF
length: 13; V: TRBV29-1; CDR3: CSVALLSGNTIYF
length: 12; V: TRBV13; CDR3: CASTRSGEKLFF
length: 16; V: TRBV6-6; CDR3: CASSSPGGPGYNEQFF
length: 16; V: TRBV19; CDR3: CASSMTGLPSYNEQFF
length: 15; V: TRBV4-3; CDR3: CASSQAWGGSGGYTF
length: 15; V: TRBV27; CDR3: CASSPRQGGGETQYF
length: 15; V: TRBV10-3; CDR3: CAISESQGPLYGYTF
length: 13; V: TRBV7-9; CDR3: CASSGDSNQPQHF
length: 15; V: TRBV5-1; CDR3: CASSLGAKNSYEQYF
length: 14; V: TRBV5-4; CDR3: CASSLRDLTDTQYF
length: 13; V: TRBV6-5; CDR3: CASRGGAVRGYTF
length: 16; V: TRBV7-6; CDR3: CASSLAAGNGNQPQHF
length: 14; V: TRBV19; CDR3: CASSMMAGGNTQYF
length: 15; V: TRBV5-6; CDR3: CASSLGQGADTEAFF
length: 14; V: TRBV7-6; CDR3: CASSLDTGGTEAFF
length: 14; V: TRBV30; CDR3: CAWSVRRQGYGYTF
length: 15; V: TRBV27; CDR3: CASSLPGGPTNEQFF
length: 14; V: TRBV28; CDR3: CASSLSKGDYGYTF
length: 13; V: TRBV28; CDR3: CAIWDRNNEKLFF
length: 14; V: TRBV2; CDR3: CASSSTGLGGELFF
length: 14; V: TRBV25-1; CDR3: CASSAAGGPYEQYF
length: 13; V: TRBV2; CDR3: CASRKQGNYGYTF
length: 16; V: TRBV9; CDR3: CASSVGTGEGTDTQYF
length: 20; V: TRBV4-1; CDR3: CASSQRTWASGRSNTGELFF
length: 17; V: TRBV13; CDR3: CASSLRGGRRYNYGYTF
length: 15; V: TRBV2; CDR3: CASTGSGTGRTEAFF
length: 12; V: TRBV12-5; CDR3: CASGFPGGELFF
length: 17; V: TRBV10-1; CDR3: CASSASGGRGRIGEQFF
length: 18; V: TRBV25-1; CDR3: CASSEPDRALATNEKLFF
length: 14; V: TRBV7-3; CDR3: CASREGGAGDTQYF
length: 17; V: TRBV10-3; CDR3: CAISESAAGFFGYGYTF
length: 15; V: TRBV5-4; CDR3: CASSYRDRPDNEQFF
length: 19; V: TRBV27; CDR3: CASSLYRVGVGGWNTEAFF
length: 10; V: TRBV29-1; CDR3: CSVRGTEAFF